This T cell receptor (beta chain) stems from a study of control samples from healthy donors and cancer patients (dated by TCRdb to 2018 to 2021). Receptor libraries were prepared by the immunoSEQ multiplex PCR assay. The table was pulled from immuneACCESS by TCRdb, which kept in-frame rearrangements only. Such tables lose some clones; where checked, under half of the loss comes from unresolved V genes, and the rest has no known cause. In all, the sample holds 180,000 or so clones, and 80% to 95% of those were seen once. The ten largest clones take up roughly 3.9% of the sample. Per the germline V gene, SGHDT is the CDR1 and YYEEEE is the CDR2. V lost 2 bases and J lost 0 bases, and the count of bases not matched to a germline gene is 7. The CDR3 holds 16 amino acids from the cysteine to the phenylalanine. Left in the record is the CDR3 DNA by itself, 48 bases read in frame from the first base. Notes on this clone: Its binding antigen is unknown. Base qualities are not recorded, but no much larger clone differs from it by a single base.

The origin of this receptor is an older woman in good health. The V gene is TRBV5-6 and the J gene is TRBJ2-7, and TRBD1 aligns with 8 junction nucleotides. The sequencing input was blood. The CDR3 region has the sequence CASSLRTGRSSYEQYF. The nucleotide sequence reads TGTGCCAGCAGCTTACGGACAGGGAGGAGCTCCTACGAGCAGTACTTC.